One sample yielded the 19 T cell receptor beta chains listed below, sequenced in a study of regulatory T cells in long-lasting Graves disease. This sample's time point: persistent/refractory GD, antithyroid drugs over 5 years with positive TRAb. The TCR library was prepared using RNA isolated from PBMCs. CDR3 regions were amplified by Arm-PCR using iRepertoire HTBI primers to build TCR beta libraries. TCRdb independently ran MiXCR on the multiplex PCR reads; one entry per CDR3 protein. The sample lists about 470,000 distinct CDR3 sequences; about 22% were seen once. The sample in question was peripheral blood mononuclear cells (PBMCs), obtained when the disease was refractory, from a patient treated with antithyroid drugs. The receptors derive from a female donor with Graves disease.

This clonotype showed up just a few times. The gene calls are TRBV7-9 and TRBJ2-5, with D possibly being TRBD2 (5 bases). This CDR3 region has 14 residues. V lost 3 bases and J 7 bases, leaving 15 bases between the germline ends. The germline gives CDR1 SEHNR, CDR2 FQNEAQ (reference sequence). CDR3: CASSFFKRWGTQYF. The CDR3 bases are TGTGCCAGCAGCTTTTTTAAGCGGTGGGGGACCCAGTACTTC.

A note on this clonotype: A much more abundant neighbour one base away suggests this may be a read error. CDR3 loop: CATAEAGGRAEASF. The DNA of the CDR3 is TGTGCCACCGCCGAAGCGGGGGGGAGGGCTGAAGCTTCCTTT. The chain couples TRBV24-1 to TRBJ1-1; possibly TRBD1 for D (5 bases). The length of the CDR3 is 14 residues. Per the germline V gene, CDR1 is KGHDR and CDR2 is SFDVKD.

The gene calls are TRBV2 and TRBJ2-7; 7 positions agree with TRBD2. This CDR3 contains 16 residues. V shed 6 bases, J shed 0 bases, and the junction held 11 bases outside the gene matches. Germline lookup yields CDR1 SNHLY and CDR2 FYNNEI. The CDR3 DNA follows: TGTGCCAGCAGCTTAGCGCAGTGGGGGGGCTCCTACGAGCAGTACTTC. It codes for CASSLAQWGGSYEQYF.

This clonotype was seen only a few times. The rearrangement joins TRBV5-6 to TRBJ1-2; 11 nucleotides match TRBD1. Germline V gives CDR1 SGHDT, CDR2 YYEEEE. J gave up 2 bases and V 3 bases, and 6 bases lay outside the gene matches. The CDR3 runs 16 residues. The CDR3 spells CASSSGTGGRNYGYTF. CDR3 DNA: TGTGCCAGCAGCTCAGGGACAGGGGGAAGGAACTATGGCTACACCTTC.

This clonotype appeared many times. The rearrangement joins TRBV19 to TRBJ1-2; a weak D match, TRBD1 (5 bases). The CDR3 has 15 residues. V gave up 3 bases and J gave up 4 bases, with 15 bases separating them. The V gene's germline CDR1 is LNHDA and CDR2 SQIVND (reference sequence). CDR3 loop: CASSIEAGRRYGYTF. The CDR3 DNA is TGTGCCAGTAGTATTGAGGCAGGGCGGCGCTATGGCTACACCTTC.

This clonotype was detected only a few times. The CDR3, as DNA: TGTGCCAGCAGCGGGACTAGCGGGAGCGAGCAGTACTTC. Translating it yields CASSGTSGSEQYF. The gene calls are TRBV9 and TRBJ2-7; 13 bases align to TRBD2. CDR1 SGDLS and CDR2 YYNGEE come from the germline V gene. With V trimmed by 3 bases and J by 6 bases, 0 bases remained unmatched. CDR3 length: 13 amino acids.

This clonotype has a count of ten or more. V is TRBV15 and J is TRBJ1-4; weak D call: TRBD1 (5 bases). The V and J ends lost 0 bases and 8 bases respectively, with 13 bases between them. The CDR3 extends over 15 amino acids. CDR1 and CDR2 (germline): LNHNV, YYDKDF (reference sequence). In nucleotides, the CDR3 is TGTGCCACCAGCAGAGAGGGCAGGGAGGGAGAAAAACTGTTTTTT. The encoded protein is CATSREGREGEKLFF.

This clonotype was picked up many times. The V and J genes are TRBV2 and TRBJ1-1; 8 bases fit TRBD1. Trimming at V came to 4 bases and at J to 3 bases, leaving 13 bases not matched to a gene. The germline CDR1 and CDR2 sequences are SNHLY and FYNNEI. This CDR3 is 17 amino acids long. CDR3 in amino acids: CASSVRARGRQDTEAFF. In DNA, the CDR3 is TGTGCCAGCAGTGTTAGGGCCAGGGGGCGGCAGGACACTGAAGCTTTCTTT.

This clonotype was seen a handful of times. This rearrangement joins TRBV9 to TRBJ2-5; D not resolved. Germline V gene lookup returns CDR1 SGDLS and CDR2 YYNGEE. CDR3 length: 12 amino acids. The V end was cut by 3 bases, the J end by 6 bases, with 9 bases between. In nucleotides, the CDR3 is TGTGCCAGCAGCGAGGCCTCCCAGACCCAGTACTTC. It codes for CASSEASQTQYF. Using reference TRBV9 and TRBJ2-5 for the parts outside the CDR3, the full variable domain is DSGVTQTPKHLITATGQRVTLRCSPRSGDLSVYWYQQSLDQGLQFLIQYYNGEERAKGNILERFSAQQFPDLHSELNLSSLELGDSALYFCASSEASQTQYFGPGTRLLVL.

The chain recombines TRBV5-1 with TRBJ1-1; D is perhaps TRBD1 (5 bases). V was pared by 4 bases and J by 3 bases, with 13 bases between. Germline CDR1 is SGHRS and CDR2 is YFSETQ. The CDR3 is made up of 14 amino acids. DNA of the CDR3: TGCGCCAGCAGCCTCCGGGACGTCTACACTGAAGCTTTCTTT. Translation: CASSLRDVYTEAFF.

This clonotype was seen at least ten times. The chain carries TRBV11-2 and TRBJ1-2; 7 bases are shared with TRBD1. The trim removed 5 bases at V and 3 bases at J, leaving 12 bases unmatched. Germline loops: CDR1 SGHAT, CDR2 FQNNGV. The CDR3 totals 16 residues. In nucleotides, the CDR3 is TGTGCCAGCAGCCGACCCCGGGACAGCAATCACTATGGCTACACCTTC. Protein sequence: CASSRPRDSNHYGYTF. Together with reference TRBV11-2 and TRBJ1-2, the CDR3 gives the full variable domain: EAGVAQSPRYKIIEKRQSVAFWCNPISGHATLYWYQQILGQGPKLLIQFQNNGVVDDSQLPKDRFSAERLKGVDSTLKIQPAKLEDSAVYLCASSRPRDSNHYGYTFGSGTRLTVV.

This clonotype was counted ten times or more. CDR3 in DNA: TGTGCCAGCAGCTTTGGGACTAGCGGGGGACAAGAGACCCAGTACTTC. Encoded protein: CASSFGTSGGQETQYF. This chain joins TRBV7-2 and TRBJ2-5; the match to TRBD2 covers 14 bases. Germline-derived CDR1 and CDR2 are SGHTA and FQGNSA. The trim removed 3 bases at V and 2 bases at J, leaving 2 bases unmatched. This CDR3 is 16 amino acids long.

This clonotype was seen more than once but under ten times. The chain is built from TRBV9 and TRBJ1-1; a possible D gene is TRBD1 (5 bases). The V end lost 0 bases, the J end lost 7 bases, and 13 bases lay between the germline ends. Germline CDR1 reads SGDLS; CDR2 reads YYNGEE. The CDR3 totals 14 residues. The CDR3 coding sequence is TGTGCCAGCAGCGTAGGACGGGACGCACTTGAAGCTTTCTTT. Encoded protein: CASSVGRDALEAFF.

The rearrangement joins TRBV9 to TRBJ2-7, with D uncertain. This CDR3 region has 13 residues. Germline assignment: CDR1 SGDLS and CDR2 YYNGEE. V lost 0 bases to trimming and J lost 3 bases, with 7 bases between them. CDR3 sequence reads: CASSVDGRYEQYF. The CDR3 nucleotides read TGTGCCAGCAGCGTAGATGGGCGCTACGAGCAGTACTTC.

Regarding this clonotype: Since a much larger clone is just one base distant, this may be a read error. This chain joins TRBV28 and TRBJ1-2; 10 nucleotides align to TRBD1. The CDR3 is 13 amino acids. Looked up from germline, CDR1 is MDHEN and CDR2 is SYDVKM. In DNA, the CDR3 is TGTGCCGGCAGCCGAGGACAGGGGGGTGGCTACACCTTC. Protein product: CAGSRGQGGGYTF.

This clonotype was seen many times. The rearrangement joins TRBV11-2 to TRBJ1-1, with D unresolved. V lost 6 bases and J 0 bases, leaving 11 bases between the germline ends. Germline loops: CDR1 SGHAT, CDR2 FQNNGV. This CDR3 comprises 14 residues. The CDR3 DNA sequence: TGTGCCAGCAGGGGGAACAAATTGAACACTGAAGCTTTCTTT. Translated, it gives CASRGNKLNTEAFF.

This chain uses TRBV5-1 with TRBJ2-3; the D is unclear. Germline-derived CDR1 and CDR2 are SGHRS and YFSETQ. Trimming stripped 0 bases from V and 2 bases from J, with 7 bases between. The CDR3 is 14 residues long. CDR3: CASSLASNTDTQYF. CDR3 bases: TGCGCCAGCAGCTTGGCCTCGAACACAGATACGCAGTATTTT.

This clonotype was detected ten times or more. The chain joins TRBV15 to TRBJ1-1; D is unresolved. The CDR3 runs to 17 residues. In germline, CDR1 is LNHNV, CDR2 YYDKDF (reference sequence). The V end was cut by 1 base, the J end by 3 bases, with 18 bases between. Here the CDR3 reads CATSRVLAVGWDTEAFF. The CDR3 DNA sequence: TGTGCCACCAGCAGAGTTCTGGCTGTGGGCTGGGACACTGAAGCTTTCTTT. Together with reference TRBV15 and TRBJ1-1, the CDR3 gives the full variable domain: DAMVIQNPRYQVTQFGKPVTLSCSQTLNHNVMYWYQQKSSQAPKLLFHYYDKDFNNEADTPDNFQSRRPNTSFCFLDIRSPGLGDTAMYLCATSRVLAVGWDTEAFFGQGTRLTVV.

A note on this clonotype: At one end, the junction sequence differs from germline, possibly due to a read error. The chain links TRBV7-2 to TRBJ2-7; D remains unclear. CDR1 and CDR2 (germline): SGHTA, FQGNSA. CDR3 length: 14 amino acids. The chain's CDR3 is CASSLDTTNYVQYF. The DNA of the CDR3 is TGTGCCAGCAGCTTAGACACAACCAACTACGTGCAGTACTTC.